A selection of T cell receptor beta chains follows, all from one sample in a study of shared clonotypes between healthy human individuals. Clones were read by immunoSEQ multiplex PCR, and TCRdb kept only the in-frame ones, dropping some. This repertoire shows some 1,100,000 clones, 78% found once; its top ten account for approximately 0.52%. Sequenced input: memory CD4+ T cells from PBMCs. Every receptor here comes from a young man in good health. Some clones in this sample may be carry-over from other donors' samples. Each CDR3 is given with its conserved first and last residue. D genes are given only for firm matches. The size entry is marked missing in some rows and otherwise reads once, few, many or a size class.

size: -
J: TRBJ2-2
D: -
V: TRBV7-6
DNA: TGTGCCAGCAGCTCCCGGGATCGGGCCGGGGAGCTGTTTTTT
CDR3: CASSSRDRAGELFF

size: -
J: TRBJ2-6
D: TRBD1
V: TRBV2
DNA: TGTGCCGGAGAGACAGGGGGTACCGCTGGGGCCAACGTCCTGACTTTC
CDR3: CAGETGGTAGANVLTF

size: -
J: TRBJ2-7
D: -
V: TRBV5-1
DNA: TGCGCCAGCAGCCTCCCCCCCTACGAGCAGTACTTC
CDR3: CASSLPPYEQYF

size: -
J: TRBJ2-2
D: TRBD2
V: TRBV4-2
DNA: TGTGCCAGCAGCCGCTACGGACTAGCGGGAGCAACGAACACCGGGGAGCTGTTTTTT
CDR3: CASSRYGLAGATNTGELFF

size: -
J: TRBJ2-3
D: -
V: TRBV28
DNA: TGTGCCAGCAGTCCGTCACTAGATATCACAGATACGCAGTATTTT
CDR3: CASSPSLDITDTQYF

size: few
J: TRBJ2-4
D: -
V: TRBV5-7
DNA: TGTGCCAGCAGCTCAACTCCAAGTGTAGCCAAAAACATTCAGTACTTC
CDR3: CASSSTPSVAKNIQYF

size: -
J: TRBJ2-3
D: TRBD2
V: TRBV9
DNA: TGTGCCAGCAGCGTGGGACTAGTCACCACAGATACGCAGTATTTT
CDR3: CASSVGLVTTDTQYF

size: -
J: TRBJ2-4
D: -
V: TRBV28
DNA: TGTGCCAGCAGTTCTACAACTAGGGTTCATGTCATTCAGTACTTC
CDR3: CASSSTTRVHVIQYF

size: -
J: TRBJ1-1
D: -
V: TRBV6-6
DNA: TGTGCCAGCAGTTACTCGACTCTCGCCGGGCGGGCTTTCTTT
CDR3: CASSYSTLAGRAFF

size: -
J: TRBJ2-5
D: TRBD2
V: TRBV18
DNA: TGTGCCAGCTCGGTCAGACTAGCGGCGCCCCAGGAGACCCAGTACTTC
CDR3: CASSVRLAAPQETQYF

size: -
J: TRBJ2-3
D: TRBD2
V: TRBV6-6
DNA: TGTGCCAGCACCGAACGGGGGGAAACAGATACGCAGTATTTT
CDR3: CASTERGETDTQYF

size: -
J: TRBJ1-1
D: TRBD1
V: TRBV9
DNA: TGTGCCAGCAGCGTAGAAGACAGGGTTACTGAAGCTTTCTTT
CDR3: CASSVEDRVTEAFF

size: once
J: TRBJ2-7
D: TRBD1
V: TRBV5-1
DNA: TGCGCCAGCAGCTACACGACGGGACAGACAACCTACGAGCAGTACTTC
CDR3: CASSYTTGQTTYEQYF

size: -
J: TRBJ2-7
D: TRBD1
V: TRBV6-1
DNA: TGTGCCAGCAGCCACTCGGGACAGGGGGGCTACGAGCAGTACTTC
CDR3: CASSHSGQGGYEQYF

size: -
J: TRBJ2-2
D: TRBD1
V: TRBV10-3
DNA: TGTGCCATCAGTGGCGACAGGGGCTACACCGGGGAGCTGTTTTTT
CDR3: CAISGDRGYTGELFF

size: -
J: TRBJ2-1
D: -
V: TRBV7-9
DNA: TGTGCCAGCAGCTGGGGCCTCCCGGGAAATGAGCAGTTCTTC
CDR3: CASSWGLPGNEQFF

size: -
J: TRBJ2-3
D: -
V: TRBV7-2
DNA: TGTGCCAGCAGCTTAGGAGGGGCAGATACGACAGATACGCAGTATTTT
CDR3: CASSLGGADTTDTQYF

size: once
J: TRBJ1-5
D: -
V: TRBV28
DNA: TGTGCCAGCAGCCCCACGCTCGGGGGCAGTCAGCCCCAGCATTTT
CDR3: CASSPTLGGSQPQHF

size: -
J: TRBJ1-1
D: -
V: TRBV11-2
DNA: TGTGCCAGCAGGAGGGACGTGAACACTGAAGCTTTCTTT
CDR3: CASRRDVNTEAFF

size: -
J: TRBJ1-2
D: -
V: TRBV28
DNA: TGTGCCAGCAGTTTAGGTCCCCAGGGAGCCTATGGCTACACCTTC
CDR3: CASSLGPQGAYGYTF

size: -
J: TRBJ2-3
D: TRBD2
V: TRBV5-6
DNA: TGTGCCAGCAGCCGACTAGCGGGTGGAACAGATACGCAGTATTTT
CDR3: CASSRLAGGTDTQYF

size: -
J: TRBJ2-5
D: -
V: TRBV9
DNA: TGTGCCAGCAGCGCGTCCCCGGGACTGAGGTACCAAGAGACCCAGTACTTC
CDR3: CASSASPGLRYQETQYF

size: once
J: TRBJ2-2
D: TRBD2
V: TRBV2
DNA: TGTGCCAGCACCCACGGTAGCGGGGGAACCGGGGAGCTGTTTTTT
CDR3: CASTHGSGGTGELFF

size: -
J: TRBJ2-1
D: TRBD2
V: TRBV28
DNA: TGTGCCAGCAGCCTCATCAGCGGGAGGGCCTCCTTCTGGTTCTTC
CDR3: CASSLISGRASFWFF